The 17 T cell receptor beta chains below come from one sample, sequenced in a study of blood T cell repertoires in COVID-19. Sequencing was performed with immunoSEQ multiplex PCR; in TCRdb, only in-frame clones are kept and a portion is missing. The repertoire holds 150,000 to 200,000 clones, with 85% to 90% as singletons. Specimen: peripheral blood. The receptors come from a man younger than 35 with acute or convalescent COVID-19.

V is TRBV29-1 and J is TRBJ2-1; D is possibly TRBD1 (5 bases). The germline V gene has CDR1 SQVTM and CDR2 ANQGSEA. This CDR3 region has 18 residues. Between the trimmed V and J ends, which lost 4 bases and 4 bases, there was a span of 26 bases. CDR3 bases: TGCAGCGTTGCGGTGGGCGTGGACAAAGTGTTTAGATACAATGAGCAGTTCTTC. It translates to CSVAVGVDKVFRYNEQFF.

V is TRBV6-1 and J is TRBJ2-7; D uncertain. The CDR3 spans 13 residues. Trimming pared 1 base from V and 1 base from J, leaving 5 bases between. Germline V gene data show CDR1 as MNHNS and CDR2 as SASEGT. The CDR3 region has the DNA TGTGCCAGCAGTGAAGATCTGTCCTACGAGCAGTACGTC. Amino acid sequence: CASSEDLSYEQYV.

The chain carries TRBV4-1 and TRBJ2-2; 7 bases match TRBD1. Germline V lookup: CDR1 MGHRA, CDR2 YSYEKL. V lost 3 bases, J lost 5 bases, and 6 bases stayed unmatched. The CDR3 is 15 amino acids. The DNA of the CDR3 is TGCGCCAGCAGCCACCCAGCGACAGGGACCGGGGAGCTGTTTTTT. Residues: CASSHPATGTGELFF.

This clone appeared a few times. The rearrangement joins TRBV3-1 (or the pseudogene TRBV3-2) to TRBJ1-1, with unresolved D. The V end lost 5 bases, the J end lost 5 bases, and 6 bases lay between the germline ends. CDR3 length: 11 residues. Germline-derived CDR1 and CDR2 are LGHDT and YNNKEL (reference sequence). CDR3 nucleotides: TGTGCCAGCAGCATCCGGACTGAAGCTTTCTTT. It translates to CASSIRTEAFF.

The chain combines TRBV5-4 with TRBJ1-1; 7 nucleotides agree with TRBD1. CDR1 and CDR2 from the germline V gene are SGHNT and YYREEE (reference sequence). J lost 1 base, V lost 0 bases, and 6 bases had no gene match. The CDR3 sequence is 16 residues long. CDR3 sequence reads: CASSLGRDRANTEAFF. The CDR3 DNA reads as TGTGCCAGCAGCTTGGGCCGTGACAGGGCGAACACTGAAGCTTTCTTT.

This sequence joins TRBV7-9 and TRBJ1-5; TRBD1 might be the D (5 bases). Germline V gene lookup returns CDR1 SEHNR and CDR2 FQNEAQ (reference sequence). The CDR3 runs to 15 residues. Trimming shortened V by 0 bases and J by 3 bases, and 9 bases separated the two germline ends. CDR3 region: CASSLAGADNQPQHF. As DNA, the CDR3 is TGTGCCAGCAGCTTAGCAGGGGCCGACAATCAGCCCCAGCATTTT.

The genes are TRBV7-3 and TRBJ2-1, with D possibly TRBD2 on 5 matching bases. V was cut by 4 bases and J by 5 bases, with 15 bases left in between. In germline, CDR1 is SGHTA, CDR2 FQGTGA. The CDR3 runs 15 residues. Written as DNA, the CDR3 is TGTGCCAGCAGCTACGATTCTAGCAACCACAATGAGCAGTTCTTC. This sequence encodes CASSYDSSNHNEQFF. Full variable domain (rest looked up from reference TRBV7-3 and TRBJ2-1): GAGVSQTPSNKVTEKGKYVELRCDPISGHTALYWYRQSLGQGPEFLIYFQGTGAADDSGLPNDRFFAVRPEGSVSTLKIQRTERGDSAVYLCASSYDSSNHNEQFFGPGTRLTVL.

The chain combines TRBV9 with TRBJ1-2; tentative D call: TRBD1 (6 bases). Trimming stripped 3 bases from V and 5 bases from J, with 17 bases between. Germline V gives CDR1 SGDLS, CDR2 YYNGEE. The CDR3 consists of 15 residues. The CDR3 loop is CASSAQDRLVYGYTF. In DNA form, the CDR3 reads TGTGCCAGCAGCGCTCAGGACAGATTGGTATATGGCTACACCTTC.

This clone was found a few times. The rearrangement uses TRBV29-1 and TRBJ1-1; unclear D gene. The CDR3 sequence is 15 residues long. Trimming pared 1 base from V and 2 bases from J, leaving 14 bases between. Looked up from germline, CDR1 is SQVTM and CDR2 is ANQGSEA. CDR3 loop: CSVEGAGVRNTEAFF. The CDR3 nucleotides read TGCAGCGTTGAAGGGGCCGGGGTTCGAAACACTGAAGCTTTCTTT.

This rearrangement joins TRBV12-5 to TRBJ1-6; tentative D call: TRBD1 (5 bases). CDR3 length equals 15 residues. CDR1 is LGHNT and CDR2 is FRNRAP in the germline V gene. The ends were cut back, 6 bases at V and 5 bases at J, with 14 bases in the middle. The CDR3 nucleotides read TGTGCTAGTGGCTCCTCGGGCAGGGATAATTCACCCCTCCACTTT. Its protein is CASGSSGRDNSPLHF.

The chain combines TRBV27 with TRBJ2-7; 11 bases map to TRBD2. J lost 10 bases, V lost 5 bases, and 13 bases had no gene match. The CDR3 covers 15 residues. The V gene's germline CDR1 is MNHEY and CDR2 SMNVEV (reference sequence). This CDR3 reads CASSPRGSGGARQYV. The CDR3 nucleotides read TGTGCCAGCAGTCCCCGAGGTAGCGGGGGGGCCCGACAGTACGTC.

V and J are TRBV5-1 and TRBJ2-3; 13 bases align to TRBD2. Looked up from germline, CDR1 is SGHRS and CDR2 is YFSETQ. CDR3 length: 18 residues. V trimming: 4 bases; J trimming: 0 bases; junction bases outside the gene matches: 8. The CDR3 region is CASSLGLAGVSSTDTQYF. Here the CDR3 DNA reads TGCGCCAGCAGCCTCGGACTAGCGGGGGTCTCTAGCACAGATACGCAGTATTTT.

The J gene is TRBJ2-5, the V gene TRBV28, with a tentative D call TRBD2 (7 bases). Germline CDR1 reads MDHEN; CDR2 reads SYDVKM. CDR3 size: 16 residues. V was trimmed by 4 bases and J by 4 bases, leaving 19 bases between them. CDR3 amino acids: CASSSMAQGRGETQYF. The CDR3 DNA follows: TGTGCCAGCAGTTCTATGGCCCAGGGGAGGGGAGAGACCCAGTACTTC.

The chain carries TRBV2 and TRBJ1-1; a weak D match, TRBD1 (5 bases). The CDR3 is 12 amino acids. CDR1 and CDR2 from the germline V gene are SNHLY and FYNNEI. V shed 6 bases and J shed 9 bases, with 14 bases lying between them. This CDR3 reads CASRYGGAQAFF. CDR3 coding DNA: TGTGCCAGCAGGTACGGGGGTGCTCAAGCTTTCTTT. The full variable domain, in which reference TRBV2 and TRBJ1-1 provide the parts outside the CDR3, is EPEVTQTPSHQVTQMGQEVILRCVPISNHLYFYWYRQILGQKVEFLVSFYNNEISEKSEIFDDQFSVERPDGSNFTLKIRSTKLEDSAMYFCASRYGGAQAFFGQGTRLTVV.

This clone was counted once. The chain has TRBV5-5 and TRBJ1-2; D may be TRBD1 (6 bases). The CDR3 spans 15 residues. Germline CDR1 reads SGHKS; CDR2 reads YYEKEE (reference sequence). The germline V and J ends were trimmed by 0 bases and 4 bases, with 13 bases remaining between them. The DNA of the CDR3 is TGTGCCAGCAGCTTGGCCCAGGGGCGCAGCTATGGCTACACCTTC. Translation gives CASSLAQGRSYGYTF.

The V call is TRBV6-5, the J call TRBJ2-2; 7 bases align to TRBD1. V was pared by 4 bases and J by 6 bases, with 8 bases of the junction left unmatched. The CDR3 is made up of 15 amino acids. Germline V CDR1 and CDR2: MNHEY, SVGAGI. CDR3 bases: TGTGCCAGCAGTTTAGACAGGGCGGTCTCCGGGGAGCTGTTTTTT. Translating it yields CASSLDRAVSGELFF.

The chain has TRBV6-1 and TRBJ2-5; 8 nucleotides match TRBD2. This CDR3 spans 15 amino acids. Looked up from germline, CDR1 is MNHNS and CDR2 is SASEGT. With 1 base clipped from V and 5 bases from J, the junction kept 6 bases outside the gene matches. The CDR3 spells CASSEVAGGPETQYF. The CDR3, as DNA: TGTGCCAGCAGTGAAGTGGCGGGGGGCCCGGAGACCCAGTACTTC.